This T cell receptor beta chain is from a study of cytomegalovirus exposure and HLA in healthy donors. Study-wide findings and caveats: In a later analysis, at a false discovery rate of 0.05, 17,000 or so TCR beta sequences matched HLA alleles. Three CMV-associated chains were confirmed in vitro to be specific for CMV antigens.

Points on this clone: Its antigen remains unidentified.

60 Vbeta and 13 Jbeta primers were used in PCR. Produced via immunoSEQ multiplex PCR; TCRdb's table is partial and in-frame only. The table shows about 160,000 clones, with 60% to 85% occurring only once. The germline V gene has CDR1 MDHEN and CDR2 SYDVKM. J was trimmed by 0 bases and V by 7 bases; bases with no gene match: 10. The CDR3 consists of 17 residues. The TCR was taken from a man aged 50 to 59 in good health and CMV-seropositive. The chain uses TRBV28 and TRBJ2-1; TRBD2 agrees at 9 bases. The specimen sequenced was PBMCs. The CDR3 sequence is CASTSSGTPSSYNEQFF. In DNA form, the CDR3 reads TGTGCCAGCACCTCTAGCGGGACGCCATCCTCCTACAATGAGCAGTTCTTC.